Sequencing of this TCR beta chain was carried out in a study of T cells in Graves' hyperthyroidism and ophthalmopathy. TCR beta CDR3 regions were amplified from RNA transcripts. When the TCR CDR3 underwent first-round RT-PCR, the HTBI primer set was used. TCRdb called the multiplex PCR reads again in MiXCR, with one record for every CDR3 protein. The table lists more than 500,000 distinct CDR3 sequences, 13% to 15% of them singletons. The length of the CDR3 is 15 residues. CDR1 SGHAT and CDR2 FQNNGV come from the germline V gene. With respect to this clonotype: Compared with germline, one end of the junction differs, possibly owing to a read error.

The TCR comes from a woman aged 35 to 49 with Graves' hyperthyroidism. Sample: blood. This chain links TRBV11-2 with TRBJ2-5, with 11 bases fitting TRBD1. The CDR3 nucleotides read TGTGCCGGCAGCCATGGACAGGGGGCGTCAGAGACCCAGTACTTC. Its protein is CAGSHGQGASETQYF.